This T cell receptor beta chain originates from a study of T cells in lung cancer brain metastases. Per germline, CDR1 SGHRS and CDR2 YFSETQ. The CDR3 contains 15 residues. Losses at the gene ends were 2 bases for V and 3 bases for J; bases not matched to a gene: 5. Some clones are missing from TCRdb's copy, which holds only in-frame ones; the method was immunoSEQ multiplex PCR. This table has more than 350 clones, 80% to 95% appearing once. No patient had a history of multiple malignancies, as such patients were excluded. The sequence came from a woman aged 45-65 years with non-small cell lung cancer that had spread to the brain. The chain has TRBV5-1 and TRBJ2-3; TRBD2 matches 8 bases. What was sequenced was tumor tissue from a brain metastasis. The CDR3 coding sequence is TGCGCCAGCAGCTTAGCGGGGGAGGAAACAGATACGCAGTATTTT. The encoded protein is CASSLAGEETDTQYF.